This T cell receptor (beta chain) was sequenced during a study of cytomegalovirus exposure and HLA in healthy donors. The wider study: Of all 360 or so donors who were genotyped, 70% to 85% belonged to the Caucasian-associated ancestry cluster. Findings of the study overall: Across all donors, roughly uniform sequencing depth was an assumption of the presence/absence analyses. A link between a missense DCLRE1C variant and TCR beta V- and J-gene trimming emerged from a later analysis.

Regarding this clone: Its cognate antigen is unknown.

The V and J ends lost 6 bases and 5 bases respectively, with 14 bases between them. Germline CDR1 reads MDHEN; CDR2 reads SYDVKM. The CDR3 is 13 amino acids. PCR used 60 Vbeta primers and 13 Jbeta primers. Profiling relied on immunoSEQ multiplex PCR, and the TCRdb table lists in-frame clones only, not all of them. In the table there are around 190,000 clones, around 82% of which are singletons. This clonotype was sampled from a woman under 40 in good health and CMV-seropositive. This rearrangement joins TRBV28 to TRBJ2-7, with D possibly being TRBD1 (5 bases). The sequencing sample was made of PBMCs. For the CDR3, the DNA is TGTGCCAGCAGCCCCTCAGGGAAAGACGAGCAGTACTTC. Protein product: CASSPSGKDEQYF.